These 21 T cell receptor beta chains were sequenced from one sample in a study of cytomegalovirus exposure and HLA in healthy donors. PCR used 60 Vbeta primers and 13 Jbeta primers. The table came from immunoSEQ multiplex PCR; TCRdb's copy has only in-frame clones and leaves some out. This sample has 110,000 or so clones, with over 8.5% found just once. Sequencing was carried out using PBMCs. Receptor source: a woman in her forties in good health and CMV-seropositive.

This chain links TRBV5-4 with TRBJ2-3; the match to TRBD2 covers 8 bases. The CDR3 consists of 15 residues. V trimming: 5 bases; J trimming: 5 bases; junction bases outside the gene matches: 10. Germline V CDR1 and CDR2: SGHNT, YYREEE (reference sequence). CDR3 loop: CASRAGTSTGDTQYF. CDR3 bases: TGTGCCAGCAGGGCCGGGACTAGTACCGGAGATACGCAGTATTTT.

This clone has more than one count but fewer than ten. This chain joins TRBV27 and TRBJ1-3, with 9 positions matching TRBD1. Trimming took 5 bases from V and 8 from J; bases not matched to a gene: 10. The CDR3 totals 15 residues. Germline loops: CDR1 MNHEY, CDR2 SMNVEV (reference sequence). The CDR3: CASSPLGQGRDTIYF. DNA of the CDR3: TGTGCCAGCAGTCCCCTGGGACAGGGAAGGGACACCATATATTTT.

This clone was detected a few times. The chain has TRBV7-9 and TRBJ1-2; maybe TRBD1 (5 bases). Trimming took 3 bases from V and 4 from J, leaving 12 bases between them. Germline V gene sequence: CDR1 SEHNR, CDR2 FQNEAQ (reference sequence). The CDR3 loop spans 14 amino acids. Here the CDR3 reads CASSFPDRSYGYTF. The CDR3 DNA reads TGTGCCAGCAGCTTTCCAGACAGATCCTATGGCTACACCTTC.

This clone was seen a few times. The CDR3 loop reads CASSPGQGVWQPQHF. CDR3 DNA: TGTGCCAGCAGCCCGGGACAGGGGGTTTGGCAGCCCCAGCATTTT. The chain recombines TRBV28 with TRBJ1-5, with 11 bases matching TRBD1. The junction had 8 bases not matched to a gene; V was cut back by 6 bases and J by 7 bases. Germline V gene data show CDR1 as MDHEN and CDR2 as SYDVKM. There are 15 residues in the CDR3.

This clone was picked up a small number of times. The rearrangement joins TRBV27 to TRBJ1-2, with D uncertain. With 0 bases removed from V and 5 bases from J, the gap between germline ends came to 16 bases. Germline CDR1 is MNHEY and CDR2 is SMNVEV (reference sequence). The CDR3 totals 16 residues. Here the CDR3 DNA reads TGTGCCAGCAGTTTATCGGCGGAACCCGGCAATTATGGCTACACCTTC. It encodes CASSLSAEPGNYGYTF.

This clone came up a few times. The chain uses TRBV19 and TRBJ2-7, with a possible D match to TRBD2 (5 bases). V dropped 1 base and J dropped 3 bases, with 10 bases sitting between them. Germline CDR1 and CDR2: LNHDA and SQIVND (reference sequence). The CDR3 totals 14 residues. The CDR3 DNA reads as TGTGCCAGTAGTATAGGAGAAGGGAGCTACGAGCAGTACTTC. This encodes CASSIGEGSYEQYF.

This clone was counted only a few times. The V call is TRBV5-1, the J call TRBJ1-4; D call uncertain. CDR3 length: 16 residues. Trimming removed 4 bases at V and 0 bases at J, with 13 bases between. Germline V CDR1 and CDR2: SGHRS, YFSETQ. CDR3 DNA: TGCGCCAGCAGCCTGGCGGGAAGGGCAACTAATGAAAAACTGTTTTTT. It codes for CASSLAGRATNEKLFF. Full variable domain (outside the CDR3, taken from reference TRBV5-1 and TRBJ1-4): KAGVTQTPRYLIKTRGQQVTLSCSPISGHRSVSWYQQTPGQGLQFLFEYFSETQRNKGNFPGRFSGRQFSNSRSEMNVSTLELGDSALYLCASSLAGRATNEKLFFGSGTQLSVL.

The CDR3 sequence is CASSPEGVSGNTIYF. The CDR3 DNA sequence: TGTGCCAGCTCACCGGAAGGGGTTTCTGGAAACACCATATATTTT. The J gene is TRBJ1-3, the V gene TRBV18; TRBD1 might be the D (5 bases). This CDR3 is 15 amino acids long. Trimming left V 3 bases short and J 1 base short, with 10 bases between. Germline V gene sequence: CDR1 KGHSH, CDR2 LQKENI.

This clone showed up just a few times. The V call is TRBV6-5, the J call TRBJ2-1; D is possibly TRBD2 (6 bases). Trimming took off 4 bases at V and 4 bases at J, with 14 bases between the two ends. The length of the CDR3 is 15 residues. The germline V gene has CDR1 MNHEY and CDR2 SVGAGI. In nucleotides, the CDR3 is TGTGCCAGCAGTTCACGGAGGGGATTTTACAATGAGCAGTTCTTC. Translating it yields CASSSRRGFYNEQFF.

This clone was counted between two and nine times. V usage is TRBV6-6 and J usage is TRBJ1-3; TRBD1 might be the D (5 bases). V shed 0 bases and J shed 2 bases, with 11 bases lying between them. CDR1 is MNHNY and CDR2 is SVGAGI in the germline V gene (reference sequence). The CDR3 extends over 16 amino acids. CDR3 sequence: CASSYSSIGAGNTIYF. CDR3 coding DNA: TGTGCCAGCAGTTACTCGAGTATAGGGGCTGGAAACACCATATATTTT.

This clone was picked up a small number of times. CDR3 residues: CASSQALAGGEGETQYF. Written as DNA, the CDR3 is TGTGCCAGCAGCCAGGCCTTGGCGGGGGGGGAGGGTGAGACCCAGTACTTC. The V call is TRBV4-2, the J call TRBJ2-5, with 9 bases identical to TRBD2. The germline CDR1 and CDR2 sequences are LGHNA and YNFKEQ. The CDR3 has 17 amino acids. Unmatched junction bases numbered 13, after V lost 3 bases and J lost 5 bases.

The chain has TRBV7-6 and TRBJ2-5; D is possibly TRBD2 (6 bases). The germline V and J ends were trimmed by 4 bases and 0 bases, with 15 bases remaining between them. This CDR3 spans 16 amino acids. CDR1 is SGHVS, CDR2 FNYEAQ, per germline. The CDR3 DNA reads TGTGCCAGCAGCTCAAACCCCGCGGGGAACCAAGAGACCCAGTACTTC. Encoded protein: CASSSNPAGNQETQYF.

As for this clone: One junction end disagrees with the germline gene, perhaps due to a read error. The CDR3, as DNA: TGTGCCAGCAGTGAAGACAGGGGGCGCGTCTATTGCTACACCTTC. As protein: CASSEDRGRVYCYTF. The chain couples TRBV2 to TRBJ1-2, with 9 bases lining up with TRBD1. This CDR3 comprises 15 residues. CDR1 SNHLY and CDR2 FYNNEI come from the germline V gene.

V is TRBV11-2 and J is TRBJ2-7; 7 bases are shared with TRBD1. The CDR3 consists of 14 residues. The V gene end was trimmed by 6 bases and the J gene end by 2 bases; junction bases not matched to a gene: 7. The germline V gene has CDR1 SGHAT and CDR2 FQNNGV. The CDR3 nucleotides read TGTGCCAGCAGAAGACAGGGACGTACCTACGAGCAGTACTTC. Translation: CASRRQGRTYEQYF.

This clone was detected only once. This chain links TRBV9 with TRBJ2-1, with 7 bases identical to TRBD2. Trimming took 0 bases from V and 8 from J; bases not matched to a gene: 5. Germline loops: CDR1 SGDLS, CDR2 YYNGEE. The CDR3 loop spans 14 amino acids. CDR3 sequence (DNA): TGTGCCAGCAGCGTAGCTGGGAGGGTCGATGAGCAGTTCTTC. This encodes CASSVAGRVDEQFF.

J is TRBJ2-2 and V is TRBV5-1; 8 bases agree with TRBD1. Trimming took 1 base from V and 5 from J; bases not matched to a gene: 13. The CDR3 extends over 18 amino acids. Germline CDR1 and CDR2: SGHRS and YFSETQ. The CDR3 spells CASSLKGLQGATTGELFF. CDR3 in DNA: TGCGCCAGCAGCTTGAAAGGTCTCCAGGGGGCAACGACCGGGGAGCTGTTTTTT.

This clone has just a few counts. CDR3 DNA sequence: TGTGCCAGCAGCGTAGCTAGAGAGACAGGCGCCGAGCAGTACTTC. It specifies CASSVARETGAEQYF. The V and J genes are TRBV9 and TRBJ2-7, with TRBD1 as a possible D gene (6 bases). This CDR3 is built from 15 residues. The V gene lost 0 bases and the J gene lost 6 bases, with 16 bases spanning the gap. Germline CDR1 SGDLS, CDR2 YYNGEE.

This clone has only one observation. The chain has TRBV2 and TRBJ2-1, with 14 bases matching TRBD2. Germline trimming cut 5 bases from V and 0 bases from J; bases unmatched to any gene: 3. Germline V gene sequence: CDR1 SNHLY, CDR2 FYNNEI. There are 17 residues in the CDR3. The CDR3 nucleotides are TGTGCCAGCAGTTGGACTAGCGGGGGGAGCTCCTACAATGAGCAGTTCTTC. Translated: CASSWTSGGSSYNEQFF.

J is TRBJ1-2 and V is TRBV9; D not certain. CDR3 length: 14 residues. Trimming stripped 0 bases from V and 8 bases from J, with 14 bases between. CDR1 SGDLS and CDR2 YYNGEE come from the germline V gene. The CDR3 DNA sequence: TGTGCCAGCAGCGTAGTGAGGATTCGGGAAGGCTACACCTTC. Protein sequence: CASSVVRIREGYTF.

The rearrangement uses TRBV6-7 and TRBJ1-3; D gene ambiguous. TRBV6-7 is assigned to the ORF class and has an uncertain function. The CDR3 has 15 amino acids. The V gene lost 2 bases and the J gene lost 2 bases, with 10 bases spanning the gap. The CDR3 coding sequence is TGTGCCAGCAGTTACGCCCCCTGGCCTGGAAACACCATATATTTT. It yields the protein CASSYAPWPGNTIYF.

This clone was counted between two and nine times. This chain connects TRBV5-1 to TRBJ1-2; a weak D match, TRBD1 (5 bases). V lost 2 bases and J lost 0, with 11 bases in between. Germline loops: CDR1 SGHRS, CDR2 YFSETQ. The CDR3 spans 15 residues. Written as DNA, the CDR3 is TGCGCCAGCAGCTTCGGACATTTAGCTAACTATGGCTACACCTTC. This encodes CASSFGHLANYGYTF.